Below, 26 T cell receptor beta chains from the same sample are listed, as sequenced in a study of cytotoxic CD8 clonotypes in ibrutinib-treated CLL. Sequenced by immunoSEQ multiplex PCR; TCRdb stores in-frame clones only, minus some. The sample shows about 130,000 clones, 76% of them seen only once. The sample was PBMCs, taken after 24 months of ibrutinib treatment. The source is a human donor with chronic lymphocytic leukemia.

V usage is TRBV5-4 and J usage is TRBJ2-5; 15 bases align to TRBD2. In germline, CDR1 is SGHNT, CDR2 YYREEE (reference sequence). The ends lost 4 bases at V and 5 bases at J; junction bases unmatched: 9. There are 17 residues in the CDR3. For the CDR3, the DNA is TGTGCCAGCAGCCGGACTGGACTAGCGGGAGGGGGGGAGACCCAGTACTTC. Its translation: CASSRTGLAGGGETQYF.

This clone is a singleton in its sample. The chain combines TRBV18 with TRBJ2-1; 10 bases line up with TRBD2. This CDR3 is 15 amino acids long. Germline V gene sequence: CDR1 KGHSH, CDR2 LQKENI. The V and J ends lost 2 bases and 8 bases, in that order; junction bases with no gene match: 6. Here the CDR3 DNA reads TGTGCCAGCTCACCAGCTAGCGGGAGTGGCGATGAGCAGTTCTTC. This encodes CASSPASGSGDEQFF.

The genes are TRBV6-6 and TRBJ1-6; D gene unclear. CDR3 length: 14 residues. The V and J ends lost 2 bases and 7 bases respectively, with 9 bases between them. CDR1 is MNHNY, CDR2 SVGAGI, per germline (reference sequence). The CDR3 region is CASSYGLENSPLHF. CDR3 bases: TGTGCCAGCAGTTACGGTTTGGAAAATTCACCCCTCCACTTT.

The chain links TRBV7-9 to TRBJ2-5, with D perhaps TRBD2 (6 bases). CDR1 SEHNR and CDR2 FQNEAQ come from the germline V gene (reference sequence). The CDR3 runs to 14 residues. Trimming cost V 5 bases and J 9 bases, with 19 bases left between them. This chain's CDR3 is CASSRSGRGGAQYF. DNA of the CDR3: TGTGCCAGCAGCCGGTCCGGCCGCGGAGGGGCCCAGTACTTC.

In DNA, the CDR3 is TGTGCCAGCTCACCAGGGGTGGATGGCACTGAAGCTTTCTTT. This encodes CASSPGVDGTEAFF. The gene calls are TRBV18 and TRBJ1-1; no clear D. The CDR3 length is 14 residues. Germline V lookup: CDR1 KGHSH, CDR2 LQKENI. Trimming removed 2 bases from V and 4 bases from J, with 11 bases in between.

This rearrangement joins TRBV30 to TRBJ1-6; D not resolved. The CDR3 is 13 amino acids. CDR1 and CDR2 from the germline V gene are GTSNPN and SVGIG (reference sequence). V lost 5 bases and J lost 9, with 14 bases in between. The CDR3 DNA sequence: TGTGCCTGGTCCAACGACCCCGTTTCACCCCTCCACTTT. The encoded protein is CAWSNDPVSPLHF.

This clone was seen at least ten times. V and J are TRBV7-8 and TRBJ1-2, with a tentative D call TRBD1 (5 bases). The CDR3 extends over 16 amino acids. Trimming stripped 1 base from V and 4 bases from J, with 16 bases between. Germline loops: CDR1 SGHVS, CDR2 FQNEAQ. The DNA of the CDR3 is TGTGCCAGCAGCTTAGGGGTCGGGGGACTCCTCTATGGCTACACCTTC. It codes for CASSLGVGGLLYGYTF. Full variable domain (outside the CDR3, taken from reference TRBV7-8 and TRBJ1-2): GAGVSQSPRYKVAKRGQDVALRCDPISGHVSLFWYQQALGQGPEFLTYFQNEAQLDKSGLPSDRFFAERPEGSVSTLKIQRTQQEDSAVYLCASSLGVGGLLYGYTFGSGTRLTVV.

The rearrangement links TRBV5-6 to TRBJ2-4; no clear D gene. Germline CDR1 SGHDT, CDR2 YYEEEE. V was pared by 0 bases and J by 7 bases, with 11 bases between. CDR3 length: 14 residues. The CDR3 is CASSLGAGWNIQYF. In DNA, the CDR3 is TGTGCCAGCAGCTTGGGGGCTGGGTGGAACATTCAGTACTTC.

This sequence joins TRBV18 and TRBJ1-1, with D hard to call. V was shortened by 1 base and J by 0 bases, with 12 bases between the two germline ends. The CDR3 spans 16 residues. CDR1 KGHSH and CDR2 LQKENI come from the germline V gene. CDR3 in amino acids: CASSPLKLELNTEAFF. For the CDR3, the DNA is TGTGCCAGCTCACCACTAAAGTTAGAGCTGAACACTGAAGCTTTCTTT.

V gene TRBV18 combines with J gene TRBJ2-7, with 12 bases aligning to TRBD2. Germline loops: CDR1 KGHSH, CDR2 LQKENI. Trimming removed 2 bases from V and 4 bases from J; junction bases left unmatched: 12. CDR3 length: 18 residues. In nucleotides, the CDR3 is TGTGCCAGCTCACCAGGCGGCTCGACTAGCGGGAGCCCGTACGAGCAGTACTTC. This gives the protein CASSPGGSTSGSPYEQYF.

This clone occurred once. The gene calls are TRBV30 and TRBJ2-1; TRBD1 matches 11 bases. The J segment lost 3 bases and the V segment lost 1 base, leaving 5 bases of the junction unmatched. CDR3 length: 16 residues. Germline V CDR1 and CDR2: GTSNPN, SVGIG (reference sequence). In nucleotides, the CDR3 is TGTGCCTGGAGTGGTGTGGGGACAGGGGGCTACAATGAGCAGTTCTTC. This codes for CAWSGVGTGGYNEQFF.

This chain uses TRBV4-3 with TRBJ1-4; possible D gene TRBD1, 5 bases. The CDR3 loop spans 15 amino acids. V was shortened by 1 base and J by 7 bases, with 13 bases between the two germline ends. The germline CDR1 and CDR2 sequences are LGHNA and YSLEER. CDR3 residues: CASSQAGRGGEKLFF. Here the CDR3 DNA reads TGCGCCAGCAGCCAAGCGGGACGGGGGGGTGAAAAACTGTTTTTT.

The chain combines TRBV5-8 with TRBJ1-1; D gene uncertain. Per germline, CDR1 SGHTS and CDR2 YDEGEE. The CDR3 consists of 15 residues. Trimming cost V 4 bases and J 5 bases, with 18 bases left between them. CDR3 sequence reads: CASSLAPGRWTEAFF. In DNA, the CDR3 is TGTGCCAGCAGCCTTGCGCCGGGCCGGTGGACTGAAGCTTTCTTT.

The chain employs TRBV6-5 and TRBJ2-7, with TRBD2 as a possible D gene (6 bases). V was cut by 6 bases and J by 2 bases, with 17 bases left in between. CDR3 length: 15 residues. Germline CDR1 reads MNHEY; CDR2 reads SVGAGI. The CDR3 sequence is CASSRPGLQAYEQYF. The CDR3 DNA follows: TGTGCCAGCAGCCGCCCGGGACTCCAAGCCTACGAGCAGTACTTC.

This chain uses TRBV6-6 with TRBJ1-5, with D unresolved. The V and J ends lost 2 bases and 6 bases respectively, with 14 bases between them. Germline assignment: CDR1 MNHNY and CDR2 SVGAGI (reference sequence). The length of the CDR3 is 15 residues. The CDR3 spells CASSYEETLGQPQHF. The CDR3 DNA reads as TGTGCCAGCAGTTACGAGGAAACCCTCGGTCAGCCCCAGCATTTT.

The chain is built from TRBV6-5 and TRBJ2-5; D unclear. CDR1 and CDR2 (germline): MNHEY, SVGAGI. Deletions cut 4 bases from V and 5 bases from J, with 8 bases between. This CDR3 is 12 amino acids long. For the CDR3, the DNA is TGTGCCAGCAGTTCGGTGGGGGAGACCCAGTACTTC. It codes for CASSSVGETQYF.

The chain links TRBV28 to TRBJ1-4, with D possibly being TRBD1 (6 bases). The germline V and J ends were trimmed by 2 bases and 6 bases, with 10 bases remaining between them. CDR1 and CDR2 (germline): MDHEN, SYDVKM. This CDR3 region has 14 residues. Here the CDR3 reads CASSLGGQYEKLFF. CDR3 sequence (DNA): TGTGCCAGCAGTTTAGGAGGACAGTATGAAAAACTGTTTTTT.

This clone appeared a few times. This chain uses TRBV5-1 with TRBJ2-3; no clear D gene. The V end was cut by 2 bases, the J end by 0 bases, with 10 bases between. This CDR3 region has 15 residues. Germline V gene data show CDR1 as SGHRS and CDR2 as YFSETQ. CDR3 loop: CASSFNPGSTDTQYF. In DNA form, the CDR3 reads TGCGCCAGCAGCTTCAACCCTGGGAGCACAGATACGCAGTATTTT.

This chain connects TRBV19 to TRBJ1-2, with a tentative D call TRBD1 (6 bases). The length of the CDR3 is 14 residues. V lost 4 bases to trimming and J lost 4 bases, with 13 bases between them. CDR1 and CDR2 from the germline V gene are LNHDA and SQIVND (reference sequence). The CDR3 DNA reads TGTGCCAGTAGTACCCAGACAGGCCCCTATGGCTACACCTTC. Its translation: CASSTQTGPYGYTF.

The rearrangement joins TRBV11-2 to TRBJ2-5; TRBD1 aligns across 9 bases. In germline, CDR1 is SGHAT, CDR2 FQNNGV. CDR3 size: 15 residues. J lost 5 bases, V lost 5 bases, and 9 bases had no gene match. CDR3 sequence (DNA): TGTGCCAGCAGCACCGGGGACAGGGCTTTGGAGACCCAGTACTTC. Its translation: CASSTGDRALETQYF. The entire variable domain, with the rest obtained from reference TRBV11-2 and TRBJ2-5, is as follows: EAGVAQSPRYKIIEKRQSVAFWCNPISGHATLYWYQQILGQGPKLLIQFQNNGVVDDSQLPKDRFSAERLKGVDSTLKIQPAKLEDSAVYLCASSTGDRALETQYFGPGTRLLVL.

The gene calls are TRBV27 and TRBJ2-7, with D perhaps TRBD2 (7 bases). Trimming shortened V by 2 bases and J by 10 bases, and 9 bases separated the two germline ends. The germline V gene has CDR1 MNHEY and CDR2 SMNVEV (reference sequence). This CDR3 comprises 11 residues. The DNA for the CDR3 is TGTGCCAGCAGTTTACGGGGGGCTCAGTACTTC. Protein product: CASSLRGAQYF.

The chain carries TRBV27 and TRBJ1-5, with TRBD1 as a possible D gene (6 bases). From germline, CDR1 is MNHEY and CDR2 SMNVEV (reference sequence). The CDR3 has 13 amino acids. V was shortened by 5 bases and J by 5 bases, with 10 bases between the two germline ends. CDR3 sequence (DNA): TGTGCCAGCAGTGGGAGGGGGGATCAGCCCCAGCATTTT. Its protein product is CASSGRGDQPQHF.

This chain links TRBV7-3 with TRBJ2-5; D may be TRBD2 (7 bases). V shed 5 bases and J shed 2 bases, with 15 bases lying between them. The germline V gene has CDR1 SGHTA and CDR2 FQGTGA. This CDR3 region has 15 residues. CDR3 nucleotides: TGTGCCAGCAGCCAGGTGGCGGGGGCACAAGAGACCCAGTACTTC. Its translation is CASSQVAGAQETQYF.

V and J are TRBV7-9 and TRBJ2-4; 7 nucleotides match TRBD2. This CDR3 has 15 amino acids. Germline CDR1 is SEHNR and CDR2 is FQNEAQ (reference sequence). The V and J ends lost 3 bases and 2 bases, in that order; junction bases with no gene match: 4. DNA for the CDR3: TGTGCCAGCAGCTTGGGGGAGGGGACCAAAAACATTCAGTACTTC. It is translated as CASSLGEGTKNIQYF.

The chain has TRBV11-1 and TRBJ1-4; no clear D. V was shortened by 3 bases and J by 2 bases, with 4 bases between the two germline ends. The CDR3 loop spans 13 amino acids. Per the germline V gene, CDR1 is SGHAT and CDR2 is FQDESV (reference sequence). For the CDR3, the DNA is TGTGCCAGCAGCTTCGGGACTAATGAAAAACTGTTTTTT. Protein sequence: CASSFGTNEKLFF.

This clone occurred many times. The chain is built from TRBV6-1 and TRBJ1-2; possible D gene TRBD1, 5 bases. CDR1 is MNHNS, CDR2 SASEGT, per germline. The CDR3 is 15 amino acids. Trimming stripped 8 bases from V and 5 bases from J, with 21 bases between. CDR3 bases: TGTGCCAGCTCCCCCGGGGACGGGGGGAGTTATGGCTACACCTTC. This translates into CASSPGDGGSYGYTF.